This T cell receptor (beta chain) emerged from a study of cytomegalovirus exposure and HLA in healthy donors. The CDR3 sequence is 15 residues long. Germline V gene data show CDR1 as SGHAT and CDR2 as FQNNGV. V dropped 2 bases and J dropped 11 bases, with 19 bases sitting between them. Primers included in the PCR were 60 Vbeta and 13 Jbeta primers. The method was immunoSEQ multiplex PCR; TCRdb's version includes in-frame clones alone and lacks a portion of them. The sample lists some 120,000 clones, less than 75% seen once, with around 4% in the top ten. The sequenced material came from PBMCs. The J gene is TRBJ1-5, the V gene TRBV11-2; possible D gene TRBD1, 6 bases. The TCR sequence derives from a woman in her forties in good health and CMV-seronegative. The CDR3 loop is CASSLTQGQPPAQHF. The CDR3 region has the DNA TGTGCCAGCAGCTTAACTCAAGGACAGCCACCAGCCCAGCATTTT.